This T cell receptor beta chain was profiled in a study of response to subunit inactivated influenza vaccine. In TCRdb, the RT-PCR reads were re-called with MiXCR into one record per CDR3 protein. The table records 200,000 to 300,000 distinct CDR3 sequences, 10% to 15% of them present only once. The CDR3 has 18 residues. Germline values: CDR1 SGHAT, CDR2 FQDESV (reference sequence). V gave up 2 bases and J gave up 10 bases; unmatched junction bases: 15. The sample holds many counts of this clonotype. V gene TRBV11-1 combines with J gene TRBJ2-1; 12 nucleotides match TRBD2. The source of this sequence is a man aged 45-65 years who received an inactivated influenza vaccine. The specimen was non-naive T cells sorted from PBMCs, collected approximately 15 days before vaccination. CDR3 DNA: TGTGCCAGCAGCTTACCCTTCAGACTAGCGGGGGAACAGGGGGAGCAGTTCTTC. Translating it yields CASSLPFRLAGEQGEQFF.